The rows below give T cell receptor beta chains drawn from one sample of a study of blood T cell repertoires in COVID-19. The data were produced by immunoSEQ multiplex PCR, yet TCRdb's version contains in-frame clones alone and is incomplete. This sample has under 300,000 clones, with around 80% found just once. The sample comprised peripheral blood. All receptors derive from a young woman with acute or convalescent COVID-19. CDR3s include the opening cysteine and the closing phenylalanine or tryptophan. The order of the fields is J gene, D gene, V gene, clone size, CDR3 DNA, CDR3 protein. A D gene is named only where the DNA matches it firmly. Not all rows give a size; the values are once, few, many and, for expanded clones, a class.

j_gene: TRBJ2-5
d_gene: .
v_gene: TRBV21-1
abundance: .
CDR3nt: TGTGCCAGCAACAAAATGTGGACGGCTAGCGGGAGGGCATCAGGGACCCAGTACTTC
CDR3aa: CASNKMWTASGRASGTQYF

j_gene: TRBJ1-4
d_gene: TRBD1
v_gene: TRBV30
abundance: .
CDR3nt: TGTGCCCTCGACAGGGGTGGGGAAAAACTGTTTTTT
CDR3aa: CALDRGGEKLFF

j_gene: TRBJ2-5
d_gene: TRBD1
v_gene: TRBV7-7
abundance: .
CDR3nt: TGTGCTAGCAGCCTATACAGGGGGCCGAGGGAGACCCAGTACTTC
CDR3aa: CASSLYRGPRETQYF

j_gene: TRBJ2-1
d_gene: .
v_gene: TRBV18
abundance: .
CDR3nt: TGTGCCAGCTCCCAATCTCGCGACAATGAGCAGTTCTTC
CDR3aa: CASSQSRDNEQFF

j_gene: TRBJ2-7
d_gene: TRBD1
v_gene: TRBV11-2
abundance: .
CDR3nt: TGTGCCAGCAGCTTAGAAAGCGGGACAGGGTACCGGGCCCAGTACTTC
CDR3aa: CASSLESGTGYRAQYF

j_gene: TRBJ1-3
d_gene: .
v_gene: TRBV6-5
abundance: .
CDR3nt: TGTGCCAGCACCCCTACTGACAGCTCTGGAAACACCATATATTTT
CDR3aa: CASTPTDSSGNTIYF

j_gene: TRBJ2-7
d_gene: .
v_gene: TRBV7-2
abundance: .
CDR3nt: TGTGCCAGCAGCTTAGGAGCGGGTATGCGGTTAGAGCAGTACTTC
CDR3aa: CASSLGAGMRLEQYF

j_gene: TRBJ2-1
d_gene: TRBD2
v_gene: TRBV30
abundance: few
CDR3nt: TGTGCCTGGAGCCCTAGCGGGAGGAGGGAGTTCTTC
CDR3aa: CAWSPSGRREFF

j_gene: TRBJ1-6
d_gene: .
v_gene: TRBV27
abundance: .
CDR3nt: TGTGCCAGCAGTTTATCGGCTTATAATTCACCCCTCCACTTT
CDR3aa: CASSLSAYNSPLHF

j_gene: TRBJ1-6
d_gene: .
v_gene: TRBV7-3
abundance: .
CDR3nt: TGTGCCAGCAGTGACCGGGGTGCGGGGTCACCCCTCCACTTT
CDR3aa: CASSDRGAGSPLHF

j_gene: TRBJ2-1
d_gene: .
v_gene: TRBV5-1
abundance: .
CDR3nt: TGCGCCAGCAGTTTCAGCGGCTTCTCCTACAATGAGCAGTTCTTC
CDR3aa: CASSFSGFSYNEQFF

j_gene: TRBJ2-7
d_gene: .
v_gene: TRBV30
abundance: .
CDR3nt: TGTGCCGTCGGCGGGATCTCCTACGAGCAGTACTTC
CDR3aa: CAVGGISYEQYF

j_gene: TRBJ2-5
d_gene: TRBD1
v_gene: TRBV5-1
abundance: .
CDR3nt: TGCGCCAGCAGACTTGGACAGGGAGAAGAGACCCAGTACTTC
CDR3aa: CASRLGQGEETQYF

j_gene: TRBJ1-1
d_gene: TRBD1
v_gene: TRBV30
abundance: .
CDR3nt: TGTGCCTGGAGTGTACTCAAAGCGGGACAGGGGTTGGTTATGAACACTGAAGCTTTCTTT
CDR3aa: CAWSVLKAGQGLVMNTEAFF

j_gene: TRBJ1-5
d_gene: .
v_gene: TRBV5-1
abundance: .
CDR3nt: TGCGCCAGCAGCTTGGCCCCGACAGGACCCTATAGCAATCAGCCCCAGCATTTT
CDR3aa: CASSLAPTGPYSNQPQHF

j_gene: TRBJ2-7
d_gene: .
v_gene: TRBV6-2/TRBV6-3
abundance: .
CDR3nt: TGTGCCAGCAGTGGGCCAAAAGGTGTCTACGAGCAGTACTTC
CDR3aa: CASSGPKGVYEQYF

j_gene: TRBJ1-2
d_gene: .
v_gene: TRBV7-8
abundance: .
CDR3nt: TGTGCCAGCAGCGACCGGGACACGTCTAACTATGGCTACACCTTC
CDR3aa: CASSDRDTSNYGYTF

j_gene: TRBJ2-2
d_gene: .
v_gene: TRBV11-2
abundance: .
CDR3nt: TGTGCCAGCAGCTTTGCGACAGGTGTAAACACCGGGGAGCTGTTTTTT
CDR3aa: CASSFATGVNTGELFF

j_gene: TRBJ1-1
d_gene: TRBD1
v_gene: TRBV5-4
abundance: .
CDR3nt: TGTGCCAGCAGCGGGGCGGACAGGGGGCACAGTGAAGCTTTCTTT
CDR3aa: CASSGADRGHSEAFF

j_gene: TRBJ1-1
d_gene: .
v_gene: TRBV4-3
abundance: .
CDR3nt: TGCGCCAGCAGCCAATCGAGGGCAGGACCGATTTCCAAGAGTGCTTTCTTT
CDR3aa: CASSQSRAGPISKSAFF

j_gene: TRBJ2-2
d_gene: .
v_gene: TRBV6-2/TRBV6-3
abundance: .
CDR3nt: TGTGCCAGCAGTTACTGGGCTGGAGGTTACACCGGGGAGCTGTTTTTT
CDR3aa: CASSYWAGGYTGELFF

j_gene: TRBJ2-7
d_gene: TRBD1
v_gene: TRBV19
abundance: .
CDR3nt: TGTGCCAGTAGTGGGACAGGGGCCTACGAGCAGTACTTC
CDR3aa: CASSGTGAYEQYF

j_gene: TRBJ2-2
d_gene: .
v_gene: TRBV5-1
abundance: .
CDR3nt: TGCGCCAGCAGAGTTTCTAGTACCAGTACCGGGGAGCTGTTTTTT
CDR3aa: CASRVSSTSTGELFF

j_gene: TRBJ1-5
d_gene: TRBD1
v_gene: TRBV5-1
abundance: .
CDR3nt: TGCGCCAGCAGCACCGGGACAGGTAATCAGCCCCAGCATTTT
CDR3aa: CASSTGTGNQPQHF

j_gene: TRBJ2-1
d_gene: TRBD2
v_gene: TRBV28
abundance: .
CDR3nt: TGTGCCAGCAGGGTGACTAGCGGGGGGGTCAATGAGCAGTTCTTC
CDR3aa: CASRVTSGGVNEQFF

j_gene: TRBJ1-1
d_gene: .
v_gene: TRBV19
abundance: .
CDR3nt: TGTGCCAGTAGTTCACACACAAAGAACACTGAAGCTTTCTTT
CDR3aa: CASSSHTKNTEAFF

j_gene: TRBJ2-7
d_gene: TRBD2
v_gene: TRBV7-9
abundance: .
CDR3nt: TGTGCCAGCAGCCCAGCCCTGGGACTAGTTAAACCCTACGAGCAGTACTTC
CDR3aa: CASSPALGLVKPYEQYF

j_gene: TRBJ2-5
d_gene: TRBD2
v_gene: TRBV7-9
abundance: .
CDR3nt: TGTGCCAGCAGCTTAGATGCGGGAGCAGAGACCCAGTACTTC
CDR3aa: CASSLDAGAETQYF

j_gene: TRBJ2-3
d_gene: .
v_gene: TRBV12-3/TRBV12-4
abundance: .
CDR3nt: TGTGCCAGCACCGAGTCTCTTGCGGATACGCAGTATTTT
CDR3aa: CASTESLADTQYF

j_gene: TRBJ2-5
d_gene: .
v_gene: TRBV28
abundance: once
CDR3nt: TGTGCCAGCAGTCACCCAGGGCTACAGTACTTC
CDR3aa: CASSHPGLQYF

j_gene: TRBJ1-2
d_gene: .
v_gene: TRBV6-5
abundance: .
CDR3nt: TGTGCCAGCAGTCCCTACGGGCAGGGGAGCTATGGCTACACCTTC
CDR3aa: CASSPYGQGSYGYTF

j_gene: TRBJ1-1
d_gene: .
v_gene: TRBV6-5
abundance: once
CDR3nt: TGTGCCAGCAGTTACGAGGGAGGCTCTGAAGCTTTCTTT
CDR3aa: CASSYEGGSEAFF

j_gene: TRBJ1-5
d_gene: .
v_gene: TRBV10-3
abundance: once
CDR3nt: TGTGCCATCAGCGAACACCAGGGGAGCAATCAGCCCCAGCATTTT
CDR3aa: CAISEHQGSNQPQHF

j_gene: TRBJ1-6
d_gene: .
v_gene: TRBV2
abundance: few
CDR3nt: TGTGCCAGCAGCACCGAGGGGGGGGCCAATTCACCCCTCCACTTT
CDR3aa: CASSTEGGANSPLHF

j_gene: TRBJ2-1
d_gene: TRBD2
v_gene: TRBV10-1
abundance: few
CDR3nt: TGCGCCAGCAGTGAGACCGGGACTAGCGGGGTCAACAATGAGCAGTTCTTC
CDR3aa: CASSETGTSGVNNEQFF

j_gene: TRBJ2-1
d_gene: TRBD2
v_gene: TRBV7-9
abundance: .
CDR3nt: TGTGCCAGCAGCCCCGGACTAGCGGGAGACGAGCAGTTCTTC
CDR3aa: CASSPGLAGDEQFF

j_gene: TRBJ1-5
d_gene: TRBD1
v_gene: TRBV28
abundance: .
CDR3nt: TGTGCCAGCAGTTCAAACCGGGACAGGGGGCTTAGGGTCAATCAGCCCCAGCATTTT
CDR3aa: CASSSNRDRGLRVNQPQHF

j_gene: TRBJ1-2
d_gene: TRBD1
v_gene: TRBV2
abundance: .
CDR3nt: TGTGCCAGCAGTGAAGCGTACCCAAGGACAGGGAAGAACGGCTACACCTTC
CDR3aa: CASSEAYPRTGKNGYTF

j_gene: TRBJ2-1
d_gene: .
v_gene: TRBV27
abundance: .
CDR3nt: TGTGCCAGCTCCGGAGGGGTGGTAAATGAGCAGTTCTTC
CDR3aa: CASSGGVVNEQFF

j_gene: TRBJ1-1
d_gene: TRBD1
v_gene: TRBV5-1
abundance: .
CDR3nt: TGCGCCAGCAGCTCCCATGAAACAGGGGGCCCATCTGGGGGAGCTTTCTTT
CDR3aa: CASSSHETGGPSGGAFF

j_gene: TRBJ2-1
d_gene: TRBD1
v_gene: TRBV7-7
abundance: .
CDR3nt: TGTGCTAGCAGCTTATTCTCCCCCGGACAGGGATACTACAATGAGCAGTTCTTC
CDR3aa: CASSLFSPGQGYYNEQFF

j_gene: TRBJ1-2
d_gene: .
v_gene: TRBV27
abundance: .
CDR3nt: TGTGCCAGCAGTTTATTGGGGGCAGATGGCTACACCTTC
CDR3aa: CASSLLGADGYTF

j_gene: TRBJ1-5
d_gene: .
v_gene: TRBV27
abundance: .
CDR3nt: TGTGCCAGCAGTTTTGCCAGAAGCAATCAGCCCCAGCATTTT
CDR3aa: CASSFARSNQPQHF

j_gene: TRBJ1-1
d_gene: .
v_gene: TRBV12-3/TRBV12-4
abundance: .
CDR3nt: TGTGCCAGCACCCGACGGGAGAACACTGAAGCTTTCTTT
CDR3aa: CASTRRENTEAFF

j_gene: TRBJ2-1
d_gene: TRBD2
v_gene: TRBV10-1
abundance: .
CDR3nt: TGCGCCAGCAGTGGGACTAGCGGGAGGGGAAATGAGCAGTTCTTC
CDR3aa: CASSGTSGRGNEQFF

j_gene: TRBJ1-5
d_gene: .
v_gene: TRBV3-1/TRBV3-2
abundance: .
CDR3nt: TGTGCCAGCAGCCAGTCGGGTCAGCCCCAGCATTTT
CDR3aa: CASSQSGQPQHF

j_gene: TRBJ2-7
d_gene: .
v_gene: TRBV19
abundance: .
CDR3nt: TGTGCCAGTAGTCAAGACCTAGCGAACAGGTACTTC
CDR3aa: CASSQDLANRYF

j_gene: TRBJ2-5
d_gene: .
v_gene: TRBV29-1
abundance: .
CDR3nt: TGCAGCGTTGAATTCGCCAGGGGAGGGGAGACCCAGTACTTC
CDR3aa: CSVEFARGGETQYF

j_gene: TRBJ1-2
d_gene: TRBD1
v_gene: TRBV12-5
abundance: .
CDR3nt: TGTGCTAGTGGTTGGAATCCCGCCCCAGGGGGCCATGGCTACACCTTC
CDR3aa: CASGWNPAPGGHGYTF

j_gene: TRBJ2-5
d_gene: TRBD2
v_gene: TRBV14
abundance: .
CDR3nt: TGTGCCAGCAGCCTGGGACTAGCGGGAGGGCCCCAGTACTTC
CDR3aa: CASSLGLAGGPQYF

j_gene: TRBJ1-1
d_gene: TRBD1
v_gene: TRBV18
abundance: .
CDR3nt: TGTGCCAGCTCACCGGGACAGCAGAACACTGAAGCTTTCTTT
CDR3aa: CASSPGQQNTEAFF

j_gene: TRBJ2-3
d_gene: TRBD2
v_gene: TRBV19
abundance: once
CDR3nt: TGTGCCAGTAGTATTTCCCTGACTAGCGGACCGACCTATCGCACAGATACGCAGTATTTT
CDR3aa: CASSISLTSGPTYRTDTQYF

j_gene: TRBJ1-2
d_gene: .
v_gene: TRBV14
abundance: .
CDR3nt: TGTGCCAGCAGCCAACAAGGGGACTATGGCTACACCTTC
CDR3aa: CASSQQGDYGYTF

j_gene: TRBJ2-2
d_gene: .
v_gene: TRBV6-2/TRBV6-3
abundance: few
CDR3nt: TGTGCCAGCAGTGCGGGACCGGCAGGAACCGGGGAGCTGTTTTTT
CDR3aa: CASSAGPAGTGELFF

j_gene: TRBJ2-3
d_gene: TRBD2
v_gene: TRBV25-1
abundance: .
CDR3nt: TGTGCCAGCAGTGAACGGCAGCAGGAGGGGAGGGTGGGAGATACGCAGTATTTT
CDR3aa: CASSERQQEGRVGDTQYF

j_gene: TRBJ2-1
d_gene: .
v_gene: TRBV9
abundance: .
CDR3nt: TGTGCCAGCAGCGTAGGCGGCACCCCCGACGGGAATGAGCAGTTCTTC
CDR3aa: CASSVGGTPDGNEQFF